This T cell receptor beta chain came from a study of blood T cell repertoires in COVID-19. Using immunoSEQ multiplex PCR, the repertoire was profiled, and TCRdb retains in-frame clones only, with some absent. Counted here are about 20,000 clones, 75% to 95% occurring once; the ten biggest clones make up less than 9%. CDR1 and CDR2 from the germline V gene are MNHEY and SVGAGI. The V gene lost 2 bases and the J gene lost 1 base, with 5 bases spanning the gap. This CDR3 has 13 amino acids. Sample: peripheral blood. The genes are TRBV6-5 and TRBJ1-1, with no clear D. The TCR was taken from a man aged 70 or older with active COVID-19. CDR3 residues: CASSYGRNTEAFF. The CDR3 DNA reads as TGTGCCAGCAGTTACGGGCGGAACACTGAAGCTTTCTTT.